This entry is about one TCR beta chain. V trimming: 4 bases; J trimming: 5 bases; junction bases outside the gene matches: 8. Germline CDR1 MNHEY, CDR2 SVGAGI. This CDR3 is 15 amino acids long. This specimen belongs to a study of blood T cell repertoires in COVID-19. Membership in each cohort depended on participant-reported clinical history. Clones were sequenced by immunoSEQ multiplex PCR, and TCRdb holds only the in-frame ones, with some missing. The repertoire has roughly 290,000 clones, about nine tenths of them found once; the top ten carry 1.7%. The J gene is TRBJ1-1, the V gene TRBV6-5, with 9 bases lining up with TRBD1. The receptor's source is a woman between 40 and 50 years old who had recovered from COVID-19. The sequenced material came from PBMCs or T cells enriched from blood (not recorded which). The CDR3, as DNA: TGTGCCAGCAGTTCCACTCCTGACAGGGGGACTGAAGCTTTCTTT. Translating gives CASSSTPDRGTEAFF.